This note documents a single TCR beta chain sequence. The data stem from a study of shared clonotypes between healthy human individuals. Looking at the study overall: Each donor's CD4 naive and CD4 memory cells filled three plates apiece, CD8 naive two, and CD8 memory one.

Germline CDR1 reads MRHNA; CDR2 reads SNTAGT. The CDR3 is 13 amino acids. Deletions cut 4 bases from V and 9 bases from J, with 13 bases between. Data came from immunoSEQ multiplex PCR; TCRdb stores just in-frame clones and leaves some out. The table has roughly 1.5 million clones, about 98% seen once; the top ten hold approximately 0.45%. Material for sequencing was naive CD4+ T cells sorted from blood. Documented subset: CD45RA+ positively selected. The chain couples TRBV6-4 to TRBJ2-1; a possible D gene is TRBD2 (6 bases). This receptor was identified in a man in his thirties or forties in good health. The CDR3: CASSVKVEGEQFF. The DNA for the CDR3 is TGTGCCAGCAGTGTTAAGGTGGAGGGTGAGCAGTTCTTC.